These 4 T cell receptor beta chains share one sample of origin, sequenced in a study of T cells in Graves' hyperthyroidism and ophthalmopathy. TCR beta CDR3 region amplification was performed from RNA transcripts. A set of HTBI primers served as the primers for a first-round RT-PCR of the TCR CDR3. TCRdb used MiXCR to reprocess the multiplex PCR reads, holding one entry per CDR3 protein. The repertoire holds a few hundred thousand distinct CDR3 sequences, with about 43% as singletons. Sequences were obtained from peripheral blood or thyroid tissue (not recorded which). These receptor sequences come from an adult woman with Graves' disease, either hyperthyroidism or ophthalmopathy (not recorded which).

As DNA, the CDR3 is TGCGCCAGCAGCTTGTTCTCCCCTCTCGACGGCTACACCTTC. Residues: CASSLFSPLDGYTF. The chain employs TRBV5-1 and TRBJ1-2; D uncertain. CDR1 is SGHRS, CDR2 YFSETQ, per germline. Between the trimmed V and J ends, which lost 1 base and 8 bases, there was a span of 15 bases. The CDR3 length is 14 residues.

This clonotype was counted many times. The chain is built from TRBV7-8 and TRBJ2-7, with 8 bases aligning to TRBD2. J gave up 3 bases and V 2 bases, and 9 bases lay outside the gene matches. CDR1 SGHVS and CDR2 FQNEAQ come from the germline V gene. The CDR3 spans 16 residues. The CDR3 nucleotides read TGTGCCAGCAGCTTATACACTAGCGGAAGTTTCTACGAGCAGTACTTC. It encodes CASSLYTSGSFYEQYF.

J is TRBJ2-6 and V is TRBV29-1; TRBD2 might be the D (5 bases). The CDR3 has 15 residues. The germline V and J ends were trimmed by 0 bases and 0 bases, with 6 bases remaining between them. In germline, CDR1 is SQVTM, CDR2 ANQGSEA. CDR3 sequence reads: CSVEDRGSGANVLTF. In DNA, the CDR3 is TGCAGCGTTGAAGATCGGGGCTCTGGGGCCAACGTCCTGACTTTC. Filled out from reference TRBV29-1 and TRBJ2-6, the complete variable domain reads SAVISQKPSRDICQRGTSLTIQCQVDSQVTMMFWYRQQPGQSLTLIATANQGSEATYESGFVIDKFPISRPNLTFSTLTVSNMSPEDSSIYLCSVEDRGSGANVLTFGAGSRLTVL.

A word on this clonotype: The junction differs from germline at one of its ends, possibly a read error. The chain employs TRBV20-1 and TRBJ1-1, with D possibly TRBD1 on 6 matching bases. The germline V gene has CDR1 DFQATT and CDR2 SNEGSKA (reference sequence). The CDR3 spans 13 residues. The CDR3 nucleotides are TGCAGTGCTAAGACAGGATACGACACTGAAGCCTTCTTT. Its protein is CSAKTGYDTEAFF.